The 20 T cell receptor beta chains presented below share a single source sample, sequenced in a study of identifying expanded T cells in peripheral blood. Some clones are missing from TCRdb's copy, which holds only in-frame ones; the method was immunoSEQ multiplex PCR. Of tens of thousands of clones listed, around 83% are singletons. Sequenced: blood. The receptors were gathered from a person aged 18 to 75 in good health.

The gene calls are TRBV19 and TRBJ2-7, with D perhaps matching TRBD1 or TRBD2 (5 bases each). V shed 1 base and J shed 9 bases, with 13 bases lying between them. This CDR3 has 13 residues. Germline CDR1 is LNHDA and CDR2 is SQIVND (reference sequence). The CDR3 here is CASSIGDVGRQYF. The DNA for the CDR3 is TGTGCCAGTAGTATAGGGGACGTCGGAAGGCAGTACTTC.

CDR3 loop: CASRLAGELFF. CDR3 nucleotide sequence: TGTGCCAGCAGGCTCGCCGGGGAGCTGTTTTTT. This chain links TRBV7-6 with TRBJ2-2; no definite D call. Germline V gene sequence: CDR1 SGHVS, CDR2 FNYEAQ. Trimming took off 6 bases at V and 6 bases at J, with 5 bases between the two ends. CDR3 length equals 11 residues.

There are a few counts of this clone. The J gene is TRBJ1-5, the V gene TRBV7-8; the match to TRBD1 covers 7 bases. V shed 5 bases and J 11 bases; nucleotides not matched to a gene: 9. Germline V gene lookup returns CDR1 SGHVS and CDR2 FQNEAQ. The CDR3 is 13 amino acids. CDR3 nucleotides: TGTGCCAGCAGCCGGATATCAGGGGGAGCCCAGCATTTT. Translated, it gives CASSRISGGAQHF. The variable domain in full, completed from reference TRBV7-8 and TRBJ1-5, reads GAGVSQSPRYKVAKRGQDVALRCDPISGHVSLFWYQQALGQGPEFLTYFQNEAQLDKSGLPSDRFFAERPEGSVSTLKIQRTQQEDSAVYLCASSRISGGAQHFGDGTRLSIL.

This clone was seen once. The chain employs TRBV5-1 and TRBJ2-1, with TRBD2 matching 8 bases. Germline-derived CDR1 and CDR2 are SGHRS and YFSETQ. The V segment lost 4 bases and the J segment 5 bases; nucleotides outside the gene matches: 11. CDR3 size: 16 residues. The CDR3 coding sequence is TGCGCCAGCAGCGTCGTTACAGGGACTAGAAACAATGAGCAGTTCTTC. The encoded protein is CASSVVTGTRNNEQFF. The full variable domain, rest sourced from reference TRBV5-1 and TRBJ2-1, is KAGVTQTPRYLIKTRGQQVTLSCSPISGHRSVSWYQQTPGQGLQFLFEYFSETQRNKGNFPGRFSGRQFSNSRSEMNVSTLELGDSALYLCASSVVTGTRNNEQFFGPGTRLTVL.

This rearrangement joins TRBV18 to TRBJ1-1; D remains ambiguous. Germline V lookup: CDR1 KGHSH, CDR2 LQKENI. The CDR3 length is 13 residues. Between the trimmed V and J ends, which lost 3 bases and 1 base, there was a span of 6 bases. The CDR3 DNA reads as TGTGCCAGCTCACCGGCCGGGAACACTGAAGCTTTCTTT. It specifies CASSPAGNTEAFF.

This clone has just a few counts. V is TRBV5-6 and J is TRBJ2-6; D gene ambiguous. The germline gives CDR1 SGHDT, CDR2 YYEEEE. CDR3 length equals 14 residues. V was cut by 4 bases and J by 2 bases, with 7 bases left in between. This CDR3 is CASSRVPGANVLTF. The DNA for the CDR3 is TGTGCCAGCAGCAGGGTGCCTGGGGCCAACGTCCTGACTTTC.

The CDR3 is CASSLSSGGGTEAFF. Written as DNA, the CDR3 is TGTGCCAGCAGTTTATCTTCAGGCGGGGGCACTGAAGCTTTCTTT. The chain recombines TRBV28 with TRBJ1-1; maybe TRBD1 (5 bases). With 1 base removed from V and 4 bases from J, the gap between germline ends came to 13 bases. This CDR3 is built from 15 residues. Germline V gene data show CDR1 as MDHEN and CDR2 as SYDVKM.

The genes are TRBV29-1 and TRBJ2-5; possibly TRBD1 for D (5 bases). The CDR3 spans 14 residues. The V gene lost 6 bases and the J gene lost 5 bases, with 19 bases spanning the gap. Germline CDR1 is SQVTM and CDR2 is ANQGSEA. Written as DNA, the CDR3 is TGCAGCGTGGCCGATTATGGGGCAGGGGAGACCCAGTACTTC. Protein sequence: CSVADYGAGETQYF.

The chain combines TRBV6-5 with TRBJ2-7, with D possibly matching TRBD2 (6 bases). The germline gives CDR1 MNHEY, CDR2 SVGAGI. V lost 0 bases and J lost 3, with 6 bases in between. This CDR3 comprises 13 residues. CDR3 sequence reads: CASSYSRDYEQYF. In DNA form, the CDR3 reads TGTGCCAGCAGTTACTCGCGGGACTACGAGCAGTACTTC.

This chain joins TRBV28 and TRBJ1-2; possibly TRBD1 for D (6 bases). CDR3 length equals 15 residues. V was trimmed by 7 bases and J by 4 bases, leaving 19 bases between them. CDR1 and CDR2 (germline): MDHEN, SYDVKM. CDR3 loop: CASNPGGGQVYGYTF. CDR3 coding DNA: TGTGCCAGCAACCCCGGCGGGGGGCAGGTCTATGGCTACACCTTC.

The chain is built from TRBV11-2 and TRBJ2-7; D gene unclear. This CDR3 comprises 11 residues. V was clipped by 5 bases and J by 3 bases, with 5 bases between them. Germline CDR1 SGHAT, CDR2 FQNNGV. The CDR3 here is CASSRNYEQYF. In DNA, the CDR3 is TGTGCCAGCAGCCGCAACTACGAGCAGTACTTC.

The chain employs TRBV2 and TRBJ1-2; 8 nucleotides match TRBD1. From germline, CDR1 is SNHLY and CDR2 FYNNEI. V gave up 6 bases and J gave up 7 bases; unmatched junction bases: 13. The CDR3 sequence is 15 residues long. The DNA for the CDR3 is TGTGCCAGCAGATTTTACGGACAGGGAGATTTTGGCTACACCTTC. Protein product: CASRFYGQGDFGYTF. The variable domain in full, with the rest retrieved from reference TRBV2 and TRBJ1-2, is EPEVTQTPSHQVTQMGQEVILRCVPISNHLYFYWYRQILGQKVEFLVSFYNNEISEKSEIFDDQFSVERPDGSNFTLKIRSTKLEDSAMYFCASRFYGQGDFGYTFGSGTRLTVV.

The chain links TRBV6-1 to TRBJ2-7, with 8 bases matching TRBD2. Losses at the gene ends were 6 bases for V and 2 bases for J; bases not matched to a gene: 6. Germline CDR1 is MNHNS and CDR2 is SASEGT. The CDR3 totals 14 residues. The CDR3 is CASSGGDTAYEQYF. The CDR3 bases are TGTGCCAGCAGCGGGGGGGACACAGCCTACGAGCAGTACTTC.

The J gene is TRBJ2-1, the V gene TRBV9, with a tentative D call TRBD1 (6 bases). Trimming took 4 bases from V and 0 from J, leaving 17 bases between them. CDR1 is SGDLS and CDR2 is YYNGEE in the germline V gene. The CDR3 spans 17 residues. CDR3 protein: CASSILPGQSSYNEQFF. CDR3 DNA: TGTGCCAGCAGCATTTTACCGGGACAAAGCTCCTACAATGAGCAGTTCTTC.

This chain uses TRBV2 with TRBJ2-5, with D unclear. Germline lookup yields CDR1 SNHLY and CDR2 FYNNEI. The V end lost 4 bases, the J end lost 2 bases, and 14 bases lay between the germline ends. CDR3 length: 15 amino acids. CDR3 bases: TGTGCCAGCAGTGTCCTTGGAAACAATCAAGAGACCCAGTACTTC. It is translated as CASSVLGNNQETQYF.

The chain joins TRBV7-2 to TRBJ2-7; 7 nucleotides line up with TRBD1. With V trimmed by 2 bases and J by 0 bases, 7 bases remained unmatched. Germline-derived CDR1 and CDR2 are SGHTA and FQGNSA. The CDR3 covers 16 residues. This chain's CDR3 is CASSLRSGDSSYEQYF. The CDR3 coding sequence is TGTGCCAGCAGCTTAAGGTCTGGGGACAGCTCCTACGAGCAGTACTTC.

This chain joins TRBV7-2 and TRBJ1-2; unclear D gene. V was shortened by 2 bases and J by 7 bases, with 14 bases between the two germline ends. Germline V gene data show CDR1 as SGHTA and CDR2 as FQGNSA. The CDR3 totals 14 residues. The CDR3 bases are TGTGCCAGCAGCTTAAGCGGGGTCCCGGGTGGCTACACCTTC. Its translation is CASSLSGVPGGYTF.

The chain joins TRBV7-9 to TRBJ2-5; D is possibly TRBD2 (6 bases). The CDR3 contains 16 residues. In germline, CDR1 is SEHNR, CDR2 FQNEAQ (reference sequence). V lost 5 bases and J lost 2, with 18 bases in between. CDR3 loop: CASSRSIGSGQETQYF. CDR3 bases: TGTGCCAGCAGCCGATCAATCGGGAGTGGTCAAGAGACCCAGTACTTC.

This clone appeared many times. The rearrangement links TRBV18 to TRBJ2-2, with D unclear. The CDR3 is made up of 17 amino acids. The V end was cut by 2 bases, the J end by 1 base, with 14 bases between. CDR1 is KGHSH and CDR2 is LQKENI in the germline V gene. The CDR3 DNA reads TGTGCCAGCTCACCATCGTTTAGAGATGTGAACACCGGGGAGCTGTTTTTT. Residues: CASSPSFRDVNTGELFF.

This chain joins TRBV4-3 and TRBJ1-2; no definite D call. There are 15 residues in the CDR3. V lost 0 bases to trimming and J lost 2 bases, with 10 bases between them. CDR1 is LGHNA, CDR2 YSLEER, per germline. The CDR3 coding sequence is TGCGCCAGCAGCCAAGAATCACCGGGAAACTATGGCTACACCTTC. Protein product: CASSQESPGNYGYTF.